The TCR beta chain described here comes from a study of T cells after yellow fever vaccination. Broader study findings: Post-booster repertoires again held most primary-vaccination clones (roughly 96% CD4, roughly 90% CD8). The presence of abundant clonotypes contaminating from the bulk population was possible in FACS-sorted repertoires. Faster peaking, at day 5 versus 15, marked a secondary response that was weaker.

Universal primer sites and UMIs were introduced during 5'RACE template-switching synthesis of TCR cDNA. TCRdb redid the calling of the 5' RACE reads with MiXCR, one entry per CDR3 protein. The sample gives about 68,000 distinct CDR3 sequences, less than 8.5% of which show up once; 37% is in the top ten. This clonotype was counted ten times or more. Its matching antigen is unknown. Trimming shortened V by 1 base and J by 10 bases, and 14 bases separated the two germline ends. Germline V CDR1 and CDR2: SEHNR, FQNEAQ (reference sequence). The CDR3 is 15 amino acids. The chain has TRBV7-9 and TRBJ1-6; D remains ambiguous. The sequence was obtained from a man aged 18 to 30 who received the YFV17D yellow fever vaccine. Sequencing used CD8+ T cells sorted from PBMCs, obtained roughly 45 days after the first yellow fever vaccination. CDR3 residues: CASSLEGQPRSPLHF. CDR3 DNA: TGTGCCAGCAGCTTAGAAGGCCAACCTAGGTCACCCCTCCACTTT.